This T cell receptor (beta chain) originates from a study of cytomegalovirus exposure and HLA in healthy donors. Study outcomes and limitations: Some TCR beta chains (about 180 of them) were listed as cytomegalovirus-associated. An analysis was carried out later, and it reportedly showed fewer N-insertions in an Asian-associated ancestry cluster than the roughly 670-donor mean. When analyzed later, a missense DCLRE1C variant was found to be linked to TCR beta V- and J-gene trimming.

The CDR3 runs 11 residues. Trimming pared 2 bases from V and 7 bases from J, leaving 5 bases between. The germline gives CDR1 MRHNA, CDR2 SNTAGT. For this clone: Its antigen is not identified. Within the sample, other DNA sequences also encode this same CDR3.

In the PCR, 60 Vbeta and 13 Jbeta primers were used. As handled by the study authors: There were some 87 million unique TCR beta chains by a later count, and approximately 11 million of them were shared. The table came from immunoSEQ multiplex PCR; TCRdb's copy has only in-frame clones and leaves some out. V and J calls and clone size come straight from that table; D and trimming were deduced from the DNA. This repertoire shows some 150,000 clones, roughly 77% found once; its top ten account for 3.7%. Sequences were obtained from PBMCs. This chain joins TRBV6-4 and TRBJ1-2; no clear D. The clonotype was recovered from a man aged 30 to 45 in good health and CMV-seropositive. CDR3 nucleotide sequence: TGTGCCAGCAGTGACGGAGGTGGCTACACCTTC. Its translation: CASSDGGGYTF.